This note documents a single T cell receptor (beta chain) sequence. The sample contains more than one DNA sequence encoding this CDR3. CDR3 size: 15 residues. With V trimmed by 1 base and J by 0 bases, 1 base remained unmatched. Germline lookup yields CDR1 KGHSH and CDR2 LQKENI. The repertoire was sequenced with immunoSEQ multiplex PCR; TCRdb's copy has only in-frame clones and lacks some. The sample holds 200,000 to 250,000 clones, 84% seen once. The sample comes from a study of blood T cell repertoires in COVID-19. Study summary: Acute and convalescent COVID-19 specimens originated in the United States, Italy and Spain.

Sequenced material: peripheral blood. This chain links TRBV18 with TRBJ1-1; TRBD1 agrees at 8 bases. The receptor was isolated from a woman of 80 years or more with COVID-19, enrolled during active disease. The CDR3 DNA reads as TGTGCCAGCTCACCACTGGACAGGGTGAACACTGAAGCTTTCTTT. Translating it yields CASSPLDRVNTEAFF.